This T cell receptor beta chain was sequenced during a study of Graves' ophthalmopathy and Graves' hyperthyroidism. Study-level information: Before any treatment, peripheral blood was taken at the initial diagnosis.

This clonotype was recorded many times. The antigen is not known. Between the trimmed V and J ends, which lost 7 bases and 6 bases, there was a span of 19 bases. This CDR3 has 14 amino acids. Germline values: CDR1 MGHRA, CDR2 YSYEKL. The TCR beta CDR3 regions underwent amplification from RNA transcripts. First-round RT-PCR with HTBI primers preceded a second-round multiplex PCR. TCRdb ran MiXCR on the multiplex PCR reads and lists one entry per CDR3 protein. The table has just over 600,000 distinct CDR3 sequences, 20% to 25% seen once; the top ten hold more than 5.5%. Whole-study results and caveats: Blood also harbored most expanded thyroid clonotypes above 0.001 frequency. Ophthalmopathy progression prediction by the model yielded a sensitivity of 55% to 71% and a specificity of about 72%. Built on 13 signatures, a model told ophthalmopathy apart from stable hyperthyroidism with 85% to 90% sensitivity and 75% to 82% specificity.

The chain is built from TRBV4-1 and TRBJ2-7; the D gene could be TRBD1 or TRBD2 (6 bases each). The TCR was taken from a woman aged 18-30 years with stable Graves' hyperthyroidism. Some clones in this sample may be carry-over from other donors' samples. Sample: peripheral blood. In nucleotides, the CDR3 is TGCGCCAGCACCCTAAGTAGGGGGGCAGGCGAGCAGTACTTC. It yields the protein CASTLSRGAGEQYF.